The sequence of this TCR beta chain was determined in a study of shared clonotypes between healthy human individuals. Study as a whole: Per donor, three plates held CD4 naive cells, three held CD4 memory, two held CD8 naive and one held CD8 memory.

Germline V gene sequence: CDR1 SGHTA, CDR2 FQGTGA. The CDR3 contains 16 residues. V shed 5 bases, J shed 5 bases, and the junction held 6 bases outside the gene matches. In the naive CD8 group, cells lacked CD45RO and were positively selected for CCR7, so terminally differentiated effector memory CD45RA+ cells were left out. Each PCR replicate from the sorted subsets contained about 200 ng DNA, which is some 31,000 T cell genomes. Profiled with immunoSEQ multiplex PCR; TCRdb holds only in-frame clones, not every one. Of roughly 2,000,000 clones in the sample, 85% to 95% are singletons; the top ten hold approximately 1.6%. Remarks on this clone: Its antigen remains unidentified.

Study results and limitations: Larger estimated richness was generally recorded for naive subsets relative to memory subsets. When naive CD4 clonotypes were compared across a few donors, 4% to 6.5% were shared.

Sequencing was done on a sample of naive CD8+ T cells from PBMCs. This TCR was recovered from a man aged 18 to 29 in good health. Some clones in this sample may be carry-over from other donors' samples. The rearrangement uses TRBV7-3 and TRBJ1-4, with 12 bases matching TRBD1. The CDR3, as DNA: TGTGCCAGCAGCGAGGGACAGGGGGCCCCCAATGAAAAACTGTTTTTT. This codes for CASSEGQGAPNEKLFF.